The 21 T cell receptor beta chains below come from one sample, sequenced in a study of long-term antiretroviral therapy in people with HIV. Version v3.0 of the immunoSEQ assay was performed at survey level. The assay was immunoSEQ multiplex PCR, and TCRdb's table has in-frame clones only and misses some. Of 24,000 or so clones in the sample, around 95% were seen once. The sample here was unsorted PBMCs, taken about 4.7 years after starting antiretroviral therapy. The receptors were gathered from a woman in her forties or fifties with HIV.

The chain couples TRBV19 to TRBJ2-7, with unresolved D. The CDR3 runs to 15 residues. CDR1 and CDR2 (germline): LNHDA, SQIVND (reference sequence). V was cut by 3 bases and J by 2 bases, with 14 bases left in between. CDR3 sequence (DNA): TGTGCCAGTAGTATGGATACAGCTGGGACCTACGAGCAGTACTTC. It specifies CASSMDTAGTYEQYF.

The chain employs TRBV5-1 and TRBJ2-7; D remains unclear. CDR1 and CDR2 (germline): SGHRS, YFSETQ. V was cut by 0 bases and J by 0 bases, with 7 bases left in between. The CDR3 has 14 residues. CDR3 loop: CASSLESSSYEQYF. As DNA, the CDR3 is TGCGCCAGCAGCTTGGAGTCGTCCTCCTACGAGCAGTACTTC.

This chain joins TRBV7-9 and TRBJ2-5; 12 bases agree with TRBD2. The length of the CDR3 is 14 residues. J gave up 7 bases and V 8 bases, and 8 bases lay outside the gene matches. Germline CDR1 is SEHNR and CDR2 is FQNEAQ (reference sequence). The CDR3 loop reads CASSGLAGMATQYF. DNA for the CDR3: TGTGCCAGCTCTGGACTAGCGGGGATGGCGACCCAGTACTTC.

The chain employs TRBV28 and TRBJ2-2; no definite D call. CDR3 size: 11 residues. The ends were cut back, 3 bases at V and 6 bases at J, with 2 bases in the middle. CDR1 and CDR2 (germline): MDHEN, SYDVKM. The DNA of the CDR3 is TGTGCCAGCAGTTTCCCCGGGGAGCTGTTTTTT. Translated, it gives CASSFPGELFF.

In its sample, this clone was seen once. The rearrangement uses TRBV4-2 and TRBJ1-2, with 8 bases matching TRBD1. This CDR3 is built from 14 residues. The germline CDR1 and CDR2 sequences are LGHNA and YNFKEQ. Trimming took 7 bases from V and 5 from J; bases not matched to a gene: 9. The CDR3 DNA sequence: TGTGCCAGCACCGCGCAGGGGGCTCGGTATGGCTACACCTTC. Protein sequence: CASTAQGARYGYTF.

The gene calls are TRBV25-1 and TRBJ1-6, with 7 bases fitting TRBD1. The CDR3 covers 15 residues. The V gene end was trimmed by 7 bases and the J gene end by 7 bases; junction bases not matched to a gene: 10. Germline CDR1 reads MGHDK; CDR2 reads SYGVNS. Written as DNA, the CDR3 is TGTGCCAGCACCGGCTCGGGACAGCTAAATTCACCCCTCCACTTT. It is translated as CASTGSGQLNSPLHF.

V and J are TRBV10-3 and TRBJ2-7; 9 nucleotides agree with TRBD1. The trim removed 2 bases at V and 6 bases at J, leaving 2 bases unmatched. The CDR3 covers 13 residues. CDR1 ENHRY and CDR2 SYGVKD come from the germline V gene. The CDR3 DNA reads as TGTGCCATCAGTGAGGACAGGGGGAGCGAGCAGTACTTC. Amino acid sequence: CAISEDRGSEQYF.

V and J are TRBV7-9 and TRBJ1-1, with 7 nucleotides matching TRBD1. Germline V gene lookup returns CDR1 SEHNR and CDR2 FQNEAQ (reference sequence). CDR3 length: 16 amino acids. V was clipped by 3 bases and J by 0 bases; unmatched bases: 7. CDR3 in DNA: TGTGCCAGCAGCTTGGGTCGACAGGGACTGAACACTGAAGCTTTCTTT. This encodes CASSLGRQGLNTEAFF. Based on the CDR3 plus reference TRBV7-9 and TRBJ1-1, the full variable domain is DTGVSQNPRHKITKRGQNVTFRCDPISEHNRLYWYRQTLGQGPEFLTYFQNEAQLEKSRLLSDRFSAERPKGSFSTLEIQRTEQGDSAMYLCASSLGRQGLNTEAFFGQGTRLTVV.

V gene TRBV11-2 combines with J gene TRBJ2-3; the D is unclear. V was cut by 0 bases and J by 2 bases, with 12 bases left in between. This CDR3 has 16 residues. Germline V gives CDR1 SGHAT, CDR2 FQNNGV. CDR3 region: CASSLEQRGNTDTQYF. CDR3 in DNA: TGTGCCAGCAGCTTAGAACAGCGCGGAAACACAGATACGCAGTATTTT.

Only one count was recorded for this clone. The chain employs TRBV2 and TRBJ2-1; the D call may be TRBD1 or TRBD2 (5 bases each). The CDR3 contains 15 residues. The V end lost 6 bases, the J end lost 0 bases, and 12 bases lay between the germline ends. Germline CDR1 and CDR2: SNHLY and FYNNEI. The CDR3 region is CASRGPADSYNEQFF. The CDR3 DNA sequence: TGTGCCAGCAGGGGACCCGCGGACTCCTACAATGAGCAGTTCTTC.

The chain joins TRBV5-6 to TRBJ1-3, with a weak D call TRBD1 (6 bases). The CDR3 has 13 residues. V lost 1 base to trimming and J lost 4 bases, with 6 bases between them. Looked up from germline, CDR1 is SGHDT and CDR2 is YYEEEE. In DNA form, the CDR3 reads TGTGCCAGCAGCTTGCAGGGGGGAAACACCATATATTTT. Translation gives CASSLQGGNTIYF. Complete variable domain (other parts from reference TRBV5-6 and TRBJ1-3): DAGVTQSPTHLIKTRGQQVTLRCSPKSGHDTVSWYQQALGQGPQFIFQYYEEEERQRGNFPDRFSGHQFPNYSSELNVNALLLGDSALYLCASSLQGGNTIYFGEGSWLTVV.

The genes are TRBV2 and TRBJ2-7; the match to TRBD1 covers 8 bases. Germline CDR1 reads SNHLY; CDR2 reads FYNNEI. The CDR3 runs 14 residues. The junction had 7 bases not matched to a gene; V was cut back by 7 bases and J by 2 bases. CDR3 sequence reads: CASTPGTGTYEQYF. DNA for the CDR3: TGTGCCAGCACACCCGGGACAGGAACCTACGAGCAGTACTTC. Full variable domain (outside the CDR3, taken from reference TRBV2 and TRBJ2-7): EPEVTQTPSHQVTQMGQEVILRCVPISNHLYFYWYRQILGQKVEFLVSFYNNEISEKSEIFDDQFSVERPDGSNFTLKIRSTKLEDSAMYFCASTPGTGTYEQYFGPGTRLTVT.

The chain uses TRBV25-1 and TRBJ1-5, with 7 bases that match TRBD1. The CDR3 has 13 residues. V lost 5 bases, J lost 7 bases, and 5 bases stayed unmatched. Germline values: CDR1 MGHDK, CDR2 SYGVNS. DNA for the CDR3: TGTGCCAGCAGTCCGCCGGGACAGCAGCCCCAGCATTTT. The encoded protein is CASSPPGQQPQHF.

The rearrangement links TRBV7-9 to TRBJ1-1; D remains ambiguous. The germline V gene encodes CDR1 SEHNR and CDR2 FQNEAQ (reference sequence). The V end lost 7 bases, the J end lost 1 base, and 4 bases lay between the germline ends. This CDR3 is 11 amino acids long. The CDR3 is CASTQNTEAFF. CDR3 DNA: TGTGCCAGCACCCAGAACACTGAAGCTTTCTTT.

The rearrangement links TRBV5-1 to TRBJ2-7; 10 bases are shared with TRBD1. Germline V gene data show CDR1 as SGHRS and CDR2 as YFSETQ. This CDR3 contains 14 residues. V lost 3 bases to trimming and J lost 5 bases; unmatched junction nucleotides: 5. CDR3 sequence: CASSSMTGGNEQYF. CDR3 nucleotide sequence: TGCGCCAGCAGCTCCATGACAGGGGGCAACGAGCAGTACTTC.

This clone appeared once. J is TRBJ1-1 and V is TRBV7-8; a weak D match, TRBD1 (5 bases). The CDR3 sequence is 12 residues long. Germline values: CDR1 SGHVS, CDR2 FQNEAQ. V gave up 3 bases and J gave up 6 bases, with 8 bases separating them. The CDR3: CASSLWGPEAFF. Here the CDR3 DNA reads TGTGCCAGCAGCTTGTGGGGCCCTGAAGCTTTCTTT.

J is TRBJ2-2 and V is TRBV13, with a possible D match to TRBD1 (7 bases). The CDR3 is 16 residues long. V was clipped by 5 bases and J by 5 bases, with 18 bases between them. The germline gives CDR1 PRHDT, CDR2 FYEKMQ (reference sequence). For the CDR3, the DNA is TGTGCCAGCAGCCCGACGTTTCCAGGGGGGACCGGGGAGCTGTTTTTT. As protein: CASSPTFPGGTGELFF.

The chain uses TRBV5-1 and TRBJ1-1; D remains unclear. The CDR3 is 15 residues long. Trimming shortened V by 0 bases and J by 0 bases, and 9 bases separated the two germline ends. Per germline, CDR1 SGHRS and CDR2 YFSETQ. In DNA form, the CDR3 reads TGCGCCAGCAGCTTGGGCGGTACCATGAACACTGAAGCTTTCTTT. Its translation is CASSLGGTMNTEAFF.

CDR3 protein: CASSVGGQGTGELFF. CDR3 sequence (DNA): TGTGCCAGCAGCGTCGGGGGGCAGGGCACCGGGGAGCTGTTTTTT. This chain connects TRBV9 to TRBJ2-2, with D perhaps TRBD2 (7 bases). Germline-derived CDR1 and CDR2 are SGDLS and YYNGEE. Between the trimmed V and J ends, which lost 2 bases and 4 bases, there was a span of 12 bases. CDR3 length: 15 residues.

The chain has TRBV6-5 and TRBJ2-3; 7 positions match TRBD2. The V gene end was trimmed by 0 bases and the J gene end by 9 bases; junction bases not matched to a gene: 6. Per germline, CDR1 MNHEY and CDR2 SVGAGI. The CDR3 spans 14 residues. CDR3 in DNA: TGTGCCAGCAGTTACTCTGGCGGGAGTGGCACGCAGTATTTT. This sequence encodes CASSYSGGSGTQYF.

The chain joins TRBV10-3 to TRBJ2-1; D not certain. CDR1 is ENHRY, CDR2 SYGVKD, per germline. CDR3 length: 13 amino acids. V lost 2 bases to trimming and J lost 5 bases, with 7 bases between them. Here the CDR3 DNA reads TGTGCCATCAGTGAGGTTCTAAACAATGAGCAGTTCTTC. This translates into CAISEVLNNEQFF.